A few counts support the clone carrying this TCR beta chain. The antigen is unknown. Expressed TCRB transcripts were sequenced after all isolated RNA was converted to cDNA. Assay used: immunoSEQ multiplex PCR; TCRdb lists only in-frame clones, some missing. The table shows about 230,000 clones, with approximately 16% occurring only once. The sample belongs to a study of beta chain features in type 1 diabetes. In the study overall: Investigators examined 107,917,701 sorted cells across all samples.

Whole-study results and caveats: Among type 1 diabetes patients, VDJ junctions had fewer insertions and more deletions. Resolution of whether HLA type affects TCRB rearrangement was not achieved here. For patients, the naive, central memory and Treg TCRB repertoires appeared more alike than for healthy donors. Shortening that was moderate but significant affected the TCRB CDR3s of Type 1 diabetes patients in all four CD4+ subsets.

This receptor was obtained from a man aged 25 to 40 with type 1 diabetes. Sequencing was carried out using naive CD4+ T cells from blood.

The CDR3 reads CASSLDIEDTQYF. In DNA form, the CDR3 reads TGTGCCAGCAGCTTAGATATTGAAGATACGCAGTATTTT. This rearrangement joins TRBV7-8 to TRBJ2-3; D is undetermined. V shed 1 base and J shed 5 bases, with 7 bases lying between them. From germline, CDR1 is SGHVS and CDR2 FQNEAQ. The CDR3 is 13 residues long.